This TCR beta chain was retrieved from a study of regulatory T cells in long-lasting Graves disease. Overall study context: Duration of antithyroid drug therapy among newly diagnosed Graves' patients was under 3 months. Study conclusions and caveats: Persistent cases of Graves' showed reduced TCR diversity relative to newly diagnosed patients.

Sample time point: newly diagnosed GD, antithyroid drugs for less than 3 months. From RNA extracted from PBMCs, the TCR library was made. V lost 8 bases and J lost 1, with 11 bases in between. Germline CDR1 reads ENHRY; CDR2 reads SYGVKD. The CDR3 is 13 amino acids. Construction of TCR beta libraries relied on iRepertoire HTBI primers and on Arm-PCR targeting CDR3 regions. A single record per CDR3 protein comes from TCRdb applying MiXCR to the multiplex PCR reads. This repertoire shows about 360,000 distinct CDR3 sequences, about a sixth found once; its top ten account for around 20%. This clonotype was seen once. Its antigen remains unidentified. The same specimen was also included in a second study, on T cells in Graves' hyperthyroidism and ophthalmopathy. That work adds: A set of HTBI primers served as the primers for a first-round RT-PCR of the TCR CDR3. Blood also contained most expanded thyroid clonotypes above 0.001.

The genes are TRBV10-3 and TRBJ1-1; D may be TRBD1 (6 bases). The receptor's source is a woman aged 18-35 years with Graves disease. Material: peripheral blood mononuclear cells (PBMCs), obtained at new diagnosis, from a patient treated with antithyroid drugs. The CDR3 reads CAISGTRNTEAFF. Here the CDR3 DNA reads TGTGCCATCTCCGGGACAAGGAACACTGAAGCTTTCTTT.